This entry concerns a single T cell receptor (beta chain). This sample is drawn from a study of blood T cell repertoires in COVID-19. Study context: Spain, Italy and the United States supplied samples that represented acute and convalescent COVID-19. T cells, B-cell-depleted T cells, or PBMCs provided the cDNA or gDNA that served as material.

Germline V lookup: CDR1 GTSNPN, CDR2 SVGIG (reference sequence). This CDR3 region has 15 residues. The V gene end was trimmed by 0 bases and the J gene end by 7 bases; junction bases not matched to a gene: 6. In the authors' methods: From reference gene primer amplification, estimates of nucleated cell counts were derived. The repertoire was sequenced with immunoSEQ multiplex PCR; TCRdb's copy has only in-frame clones and lacks some. V and J calls plus clone size are reproduced from that table; the DNA served to infer D and trimming. The sample consists of 55,000 to 65,000 clones, roughly 87% of them appearing once.

The gene calls are TRBV30 and TRBJ2-1; 10 bases map to TRBD2. The origin of this receptor is an elderly man in a cohort sampled during active COVID-19. The sequencing sample was made of peripheral blood. The CDR3 sequence: CAWSVPAGGRNEQFF. CDR3 DNA sequence: TGTGCCTGGAGTGTACCAGCGGGGGGGCGGAATGAGCAGTTCTTC.